The clone carrying this TCR beta chain showed up just a few times. This record belongs to a study of shared clonotypes between healthy human individuals. Data came from immunoSEQ multiplex PCR; TCRdb stores just in-frame clones and leaves some out. The sample has about 190,000 clones; about 66% are singletons. Germline assignment: CDR1 SQVTM and CDR2 ANQGSEA. V lost 2 bases and J lost 0, with 4 bases in between. The CDR3 covers 13 residues. The rearrangement links TRBV29-1 to TRBJ2-2, with D uncertain. The sample taken for sequencing was memory CD4+ T cells sorted from blood. The subset denotes: CD45RA-negative fraction. The sequence was collected from a man aged 25-45 years in good health. The CDR3 here is CSVEIPNTGELFF. The CDR3 DNA reads TGCAGCGTTGAAATACCGAACACCGGGGAGCTGTTTTTT.